Shown below are 15 T cell receptor beta chains from a single sample sequenced in a study of identical twins. MiXCR, applied by TCRdb to the 5' RACE reads, yields one record per CDR3 protein. The data hold just over 450,000 distinct CDR3 sequences, with 12% to 15% observed a single time. The data also belong to a second study, concerning yellow fever vaccine responses in identical twins.

Input material: CD4+ T cells sorted from blood. The receptors come from a young woman in good health.

This chain links TRBV7-2 with TRBJ2-3; D possibly corresponds to TRBD1 (5 bases). Germline assignment: CDR1 SGHTA and CDR2 FQGNSA. Trimming shortened V by 4 bases and J by 4 bases, and 9 bases separated the two germline ends. CDR3 length: 13 amino acids. The CDR3 reads CASSSRTSDTQYF. CDR3 bases: TGTGCCAGCAGCTCCCGGACATCAGATACGCAGTATTTT.

This chain joins TRBV5-1 and TRBJ1-6; maybe TRBD1 (6 bases). V lost 6 bases and J lost 10, with 20 bases in between. The CDR3 runs 15 residues. CDR1 and CDR2 from the germline V gene are SGHRS and YFSETQ. The CDR3 nucleotides read TGCGCCAGCACGCCCGCGGGGGCGTCAGGATCACCCCTCCACTTT. Translating gives CASTPAGASGSPLHF.

The CDR3 loop is CASSGQGARETQYF. As DNA, the CDR3 is TGTGCCAGCAGTGGACAGGGGGCGCGGGAGACCCAGTACTTC. V usage is TRBV2 and J usage is TRBJ2-5; 10 bases map to TRBD1. Germline CDR1 SNHLY, CDR2 FYNNEI. V was pared by 4 bases and J by 5 bases, with 4 bases of the junction left unmatched. This CDR3 has 14 amino acids.

This clonotype has only a few counts. The chain recombines TRBV5-1 with TRBJ2-3; no reliable D call. The CDR3 is made up of 15 amino acids. In germline, CDR1 is SGHRS, CDR2 YFSETQ. V dropped 0 bases and J dropped 6 bases, with 14 bases sitting between them. CDR3 sequence reads: CASSLDSAWRDTQYF. The CDR3 region has the DNA TGCGCCAGCAGCTTGGATTCGGCCTGGCGGGATACGCAGTATTTT.

This rearrangement joins TRBV10-2 to TRBJ2-5; tentatively, D is TRBD2 (6 bases). Germline V gene lookup returns CDR1 WSHSY and CDR2 SAAADI. This CDR3 is 14 amino acids long. The germline V and J ends were trimmed by 5 bases and 4 bases, with 14 bases remaining between them. The CDR3 here is CASSSTSPRETQYF. In DNA form, the CDR3 reads TGCGCCAGCAGTTCAACTAGCCCGCGAGAGACCCAGTACTTC.

This clonotype came up many times. The chain has TRBV12-3 or TRBV12-4 and TRBJ2-1; 11 nucleotides match TRBD2. The CDR3 covers 16 residues. With 5 bases clipped from V and 7 bases from J, the junction kept 10 bases outside the gene matches. CDR3 residues: CASSLDPGTSGNEQFF. The CDR3 region has the DNA TGTGCCAGCAGTCTAGATCCCGGGACTAGCGGTAATGAGCAGTTCTTC.

This clonotype was observed a few times. This sequence joins TRBV12-5 and TRBJ2-3; 7 positions agree with TRBD2. The CDR3 consists of 14 residues. Trimming removed 5 bases from V and 3 bases from J; junction bases left unmatched: 5. Looked up from germline, CDR1 is LGHNT and CDR2 is FRNRAP. The CDR3 DNA sequence: TGTGCTAGTGGTACAAGCGGGACGACAGATACGCAGTATTTT. Amino acids: CASGTSGTTDTQYF.

This rearrangement joins TRBV6-1 to TRBJ2-7, with 7 positions matching TRBD2. The germline V gene encodes CDR1 MNHNS and CDR2 SASEGT. The CDR3 covers 13 residues. V shed 0 bases and J 5 bases; nucleotides not matched to a gene: 1. The CDR3 nucleotides are TGTGCCAGCAGTGAAGCGGGAGGGAACGAGCAGTACTTC. It codes for CASSEAGGNEQYF.

The table lists this clonotype with a few counts. The genes are TRBV6-1 and TRBJ1-5; no clear D. The CDR3 is 15 residues long. Germline V CDR1 and CDR2: MNHNS, SASEGT. Trimming removed 5 bases at V and 4 bases at J, with 15 bases between. The DNA for the CDR3 is TGTGCCAGCAGTCCACTATCTTCCTATAATCAGCCCCAGCATTTT. It translates to CASSPLSSYNQPQHF.

This clonotype was counted only a few times. The rearrangement links TRBV7-9 to TRBJ2-1; TRBD2 aligns across 14 bases. Germline CDR1 SEHNR, CDR2 FQNEAQ (reference sequence). J gave up 8 bases and V 5 bases, and 5 bases lay outside the gene matches. The CDR3 loop spans 15 amino acids. The CDR3 nucleotides read TGTGCCAGCAGCCCGACTAGCGGGAGGGCCGATGAGCAGTTCTTC. Translated: CASSPTSGRADEQFF.

The J gene is TRBJ1-1, the V gene TRBV12-3 or TRBV12-4; 9 positions match TRBD1. The V and J ends lost 6 bases and 0 bases, in that order; junction bases with no gene match: 5. This CDR3 contains 15 residues. Here the CDR3 reads CASSRGQGMNTEAFF. The CDR3 DNA is TGTGCCAGCAGCCGAGGACAGGGGATGAACACTGAAGCTTTCTTT.

Concerning this clonotype: A much larger clone lies one base from this, so it may be a read error. The chain recombines TRBV2 with TRBJ2-2; D not resolved. CDR3 length: 12 amino acids. V was trimmed by 5 bases and J by 6 bases, leaving 7 bases between them. The germline gives CDR1 SNHLY, CDR2 FYNNEI. The CDR3 protein is CASSYNSGELFF. DNA of the CDR3: TGTGCCAGCAGTTATAATTCCGGGGAGCTGTTTTTT.

V gene TRBV10-3 combines with J gene TRBJ2-3; 10 positions agree with TRBD2. CDR3 length equals 16 residues. V dropped 1 base and J dropped 5; count of bases not matched to a gene: 6. CDR1 is ENHRY and CDR2 is SYGVKD in the germline V gene. CDR3 sequence (DNA): TGTGCCATCAGTGAGTTGGCTAGCGGGGGCGGAGATACGCAGTATTTT. It codes for CAISELASGGGDTQYF.

This clonotype occurred a few times. V usage is TRBV6-4 and J usage is TRBJ2-7, with 8 bases lining up with TRBD2. The ends lost 4 bases at V and 4 bases at J; junction bases unmatched: 9. The germline CDR1 and CDR2 sequences are MRHNA and SNTAGT. The CDR3 length is 15 residues. CDR3 sequence (DNA): TGTGCCAGCAGTGCCTCTCCGGGAGGGCCTTACGAGCAGTACTTC. Translating it yields CASSASPGGPYEQYF.

This clonotype occurred a few times. This chain joins TRBV6-2 or TRBV6-3 and TRBJ1-1; D is perhaps TRBD1 (6 bases). The CDR3 is made up of 13 amino acids. V gave up 9 bases and J gave up 4 bases, with 15 bases separating them. Germline CDR1 and CDR2: MNHEY and SVGEGT. For the CDR3, the DNA is TGTGCCAGTTTGAGACAGGCTAGCACTGAAGCTTTCTTT. This translates into CASLRQASTEAFF.